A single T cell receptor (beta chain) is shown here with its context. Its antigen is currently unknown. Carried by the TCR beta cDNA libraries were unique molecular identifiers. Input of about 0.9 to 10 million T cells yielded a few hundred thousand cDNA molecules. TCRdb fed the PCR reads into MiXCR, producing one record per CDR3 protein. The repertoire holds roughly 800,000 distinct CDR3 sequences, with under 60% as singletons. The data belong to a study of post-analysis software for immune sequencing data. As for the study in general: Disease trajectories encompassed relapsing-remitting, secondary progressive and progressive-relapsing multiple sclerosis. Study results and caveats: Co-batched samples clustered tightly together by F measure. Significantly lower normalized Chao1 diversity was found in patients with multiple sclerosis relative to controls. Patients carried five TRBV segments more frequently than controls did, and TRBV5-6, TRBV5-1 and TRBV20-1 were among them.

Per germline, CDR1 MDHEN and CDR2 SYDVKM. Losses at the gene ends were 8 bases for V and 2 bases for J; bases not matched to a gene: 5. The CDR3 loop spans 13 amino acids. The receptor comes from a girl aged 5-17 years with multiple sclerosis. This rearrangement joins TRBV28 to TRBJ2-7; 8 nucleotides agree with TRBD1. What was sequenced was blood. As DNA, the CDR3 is TGTGCCAGCGGTCCGGACAGGGCCTACGAGCAGTACTTC. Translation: CASGPDRAYEQYF.